This entry lists 7 T cell receptor beta chains sequenced from one sample in a study of T-cell reconstitution after alpha-beta-depleted transplantation in children. Preparation of the TCRbeta library was carried out with unique molecular identifiers. TCRdb called the PCR reads again in MiXCR, with one record for every CDR3 protein. The data contain some 520,000 distinct CDR3 sequences, 32% of them seen just once; the ten biggest clones take up approximately 2.3%. The sequencing used PBMCs from the stem cell graft donor, collected from the stem cell graft. Receptor source: a human donor who donated a stem cell graft to a child with aplastic anemia.

This clonotype was counted a few times. The chain uses TRBV20-1 and TRBJ1-2; D is undetermined. The CDR3 is 15 residues long. Trimming took off 3 bases at V and 1 base at J, with 15 bases between the two ends. The germline V gene has CDR1 DFQATT and CDR2 SNEGSKA (reference sequence). DNA of the CDR3: TGCAGTGCTAGTCTTGGAGTCGAGAATAACTATGGCTACACCTTC. This gives the protein CSASLGVENNYGYTF.

The chain employs TRBV12-3 or TRBV12-4 and TRBJ1-5, with D perhaps TRBD1 (5 bases). The V gene lost 6 bases and the J gene lost 4 bases, with 19 bases spanning the gap. This CDR3 contains 16 residues. CDR3 residues: CASRGGQGLFNQPQHF. For the CDR3, the DNA is TGTGCCAGCAGGGGAGGGCAGGGCCTCTTTAATCAGCCCCAGCATTTT.

The chain is built from TRBV20-1 and TRBJ2-1, with unresolved D. The V gene lost 0 bases and the J gene lost 8 bases, with 14 bases spanning the gap. Germline CDR1 and CDR2: DFQATT and SNEGSKA (reference sequence). The CDR3 length is 14 residues. This CDR3 is CSARDLVGRDEQFF. The CDR3 nucleotides read TGCAGTGCTAGAGATCTCGTCGGAAGGGATGAGCAGTTCTTC.

The chain recombines TRBV12-3 or TRBV12-4 with TRBJ2-7, with 10 bases fitting TRBD1. V shed 5 bases, J shed 5 bases, and the junction held 9 bases outside the gene matches. The CDR3 spans 15 residues. CDR3 sequence: CASSPTGQGFNEQYF. For the CDR3, the DNA is TGTGCCAGCAGTCCCACGGGACAGGGGTTTAACGAGCAGTACTTC.

The chain recombines TRBV29-1 with TRBJ2-6, with TRBD2 as a possible D gene (6 bases). V lost 5 bases and J lost 0, with 11 bases in between. In germline, CDR1 is SQVTM, CDR2 ANQGSEA. This CDR3 has 15 amino acids. For the CDR3, the DNA is TGCAGCGTTCGGGACGGGAGCTCTGGGGCCAACGTCCTGACTTTC. Its protein product is CSVRDGSSGANVLTF.

In this sample, this clonotype turned up a few times. This sequence joins TRBV2 and TRBJ2-5; D tentatively fits TRBD1 or TRBD2 (5 bases each). There are 13 residues in the CDR3. V was trimmed by 4 bases and J by 4 bases, leaving 10 bases between them. From germline, CDR1 is SNHLY and CDR2 FYNNEI. CDR3 sequence: CASSAGTLETQYF. Here the CDR3 DNA reads TGTGCCAGCAGTGCCGGGACGCTAGAGACCCAGTACTTC.

The chain joins TRBV5-1 to TRBJ1-6; 7 positions match TRBD1. V lost 5 bases and J lost 9; bases outside the gene matches: 11. The CDR3 loop spans 15 amino acids. The germline V gene encodes CDR1 SGHRS and CDR2 YFSETQ. In DNA form, the CDR3 reads TGCGCCAGCAGTCGTGACTCGAGGGGGCCTTCACCCCTCCACTTT. Its protein product is CASSRDSRGPSPLHF.